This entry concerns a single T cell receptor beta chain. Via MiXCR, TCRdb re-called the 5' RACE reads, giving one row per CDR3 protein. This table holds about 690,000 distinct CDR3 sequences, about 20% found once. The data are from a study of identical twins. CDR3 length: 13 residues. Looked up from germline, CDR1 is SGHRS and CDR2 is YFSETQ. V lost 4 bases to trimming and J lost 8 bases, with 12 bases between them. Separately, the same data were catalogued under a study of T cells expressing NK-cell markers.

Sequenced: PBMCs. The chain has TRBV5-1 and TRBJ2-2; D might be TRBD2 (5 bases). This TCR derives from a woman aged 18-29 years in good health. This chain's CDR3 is CASSVLGAGELFF. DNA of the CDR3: TGCGCCAGCAGCGTACTAGGAGCGGGGGAGCTGTTTTTT.